This paragraph reports one T cell receptor (beta chain). This receptor's antigen is unknown. One base away there is no much larger clone; base qualities are not given. The data are from a study of blood T cell repertoires in COVID-19 (dated by TCRdb to the early 2020s). The study in broad terms: The collaborator samples originated in the United States, Italy and Spain and spanned the acute and convalescent phases of COVID-19. The material from the prospective study consisted of cDNA or gDNA derived from T cells, B-cell-depleted T cells, or PBMCs. The dataset comprised deeply sampled blood TCRbeta repertoires from subjects exposed to, actively infected with, or recovered from COVID-19. The repertoires were released in a freely available public database meant as a resource for research on the immune response to SARS-CoV-2. Samples were obtained from the ongoing ImmuneRACE study (first 160 participants) and from 1,254 subjects provided by 6 global collaborators. Sample metadata almost always included a de-identified subject ID, COVID-19 status, age in years and sex. HLA class I and class II types, where available, came from metadata supplied by the sample provider rather than from assay-based typing.

One collaborating source in Seattle enrolled patients during active infection and followed them longitudinally through the course of disease. Each collaborating institution followed its own protocols to collect whole blood in K2EDTA tubes. For TCRbeta analysis, collaborators shipped samples as frozen whole blood, isolated PBMCs, or DNA extracted from either of those sample types. CDR3 length: 16 amino acids, cysteine to phenylalanine. Of the read, only the CDR3 DNA is kept; its 48 bases are in frame from base 1. CDR1 and CDR2, looked up from the germline V gene (reference sequence), are MNHEY and SMNVEV. From V the trimming removes 6 bases and from J it removes 0 bases, while the gene matches leave 7 bases of the junction unaccounted for. TCRbeta CDR3 regions were amplified from genomic DNA using the immunoSEQ Assay, a bias-controlled multiplex PCR. As for the authors' bioinformatics: Within the assay, amplification of reference gene primers was used to estimate how many nucleated cells each sample contained. Sequence reads were collapsed and filtered to measure the absolute abundance of every unique TCRbeta CDR3 rearrangement. For each sample, productive Simpson clonality was calculated by taking the square root of Simpson's diversity index across productive rearrangements. This is the immuneACCESS table as TCRdb keeps it, with only in-frame sequences that have V and J called. A part of the clones is gone; compared with another copy, unresolved V genes explain less than half, and the rest is unexplained. That table supplies the V and J calls and clone size; D and trimming were determined from the DNA. This sample gives about 300,000 clones in total; approximately 84% of them show up just once. The top ten clones comprise around 1.6% of the sample.

Findings and caveats that apply to the study as a whole: The amount of clinical and demographic metadata varied by source and participant and was provided uncurated.

The rearranged chain carries TRBV27 and TRBJ1-4, with 7 bases aligning to TRBD1. The receptor comes from a human donor with COVID-19, enrolled during active disease. The donor label of this sample is uncertain. The sample was peripheral blood. Here is the DNA: TGTGCCAGCAGCGATTCAACAGGGGCAACTAATGAAAAACTGTTTTTT. The encoded protein is CASSDSTGATNEKLFF.